These 18 T cell receptor beta chains originate from one sample sequenced in a study of immune characterization of retroperitoneal liposarcoma (dated by TCRdb to about 2019). The library was built by means of PCR. The instrument given in TCRdb is NextSeq 500. TCRdb applied fastp at Q25 and MiXCR to the public reads, then kept only in-frame beta chains. A single entry per CDR3 protein holds the most common genes and DNA from its merged rows. The sample table lists around 1,200 distinct CDR3 sequences, around 20% of them with a count of one. The ten largest clones represent 12% of the sample. Specimen: tumor tissue. The receptors derive from a male donor with retroperitoneal liposarcoma.

The chain recombines TRBV11-2 with TRBJ2-4; D may match TRBD1 or TRBD2 (6 bases each). The DNA end favors TRBJ2-7, so the J call may be wrong. CDR3 length: 14 residues. From germline, CDR1 is SGHAT and CDR2 FQNNGV. CDR3 sequence reads: CASTLSEGGYEQYF. CDR3 DNA sequence: TGTGCCAGTACCCTATCAGAGGGGGGATACGAGCAGTACTTC.

This clonotype was observed a few times. The gene calls are TRBV7-2 and TRBJ2-5; D is undetermined. Germline V lookup: CDR1 SGHTA, CDR2 FQGNSA. V lost 2 bases to trimming and J lost 4 bases, with 14 bases between them. The CDR3 is 15 residues long. CDR3 bases: TGTGCCAGCAGCTTAATCCAGCTCCCCGGAGAGACCCAGTACTTC. Its protein product is CASSLIQLPGETQYF.

This clonotype is judged large. This rearrangement joins TRBV10-2 to TRBJ1-1; no definite D call. Deletions cut 1 base from V and 5 bases from J, with 14 bases between. Germline CDR1 WSHSY, CDR2 SAAADI. The CDR3 is 15 residues long. The CDR3 spells CASSEFLGWGTEAFF. CDR3 DNA: TGCGCCAGCAGTGAGTTTCTGGGATGGGGTACTGAAGCTTTCTTT.

By frequency in the sample, this clonotype is large (0.1 to 1%). The chain joins TRBV12-3 or TRBV12-4 to TRBJ2-1; possible D gene TRBD1, 5 bases. This CDR3 is 15 amino acids long. The V end lost 5 bases, the J end lost 5 bases, and 16 bases lay between the germline ends. The DNA of the CDR3 is TGTGCCAGCAGTCTAGGGGTCAGCCACGACAATGAGCAGTTCTTC. It codes for CASSLGVSHDNEQFF.

This clonotype is labeled as large. The rearrangement uses TRBV6-1 and TRBJ2-5; D call uncertain. Trimming took 6 bases from V and 0 from J, leaving 11 bases between them. Germline values: CDR1 MNHNS, CDR2 SASEGT. The CDR3 spans 14 residues. The CDR3 DNA follows: TGTGCCAGCAGCACAAGTTGGTACCAAGAGACCCAGTACTTC. Protein product: CASSTSWYQETQYF.

This clonotype is termed medium-sized. The rearrangement joins TRBV6-1 to TRBJ2-1; TRBD2 matches 7 bases. The J call may not be correct, given that the DNA end is closer to TRBJ2-7. The germline V gene has CDR1 MNHNS and CDR2 SASEGT. The CDR3 loop spans 14 amino acids. Here the CDR3 reads CASKRAGVRNEQYF. CDR3 coding DNA: TGTGCCAGCAAAAGGGCGGGAGTAAGGAATGAGCAGTACTTC.

By frequency in the sample, this clonotype is large. The chain carries TRBV6-1 and TRBJ2-1, with D perhaps TRBD2 (5 bases). The CDR3 extends over 12 amino acids. Trimming removed 8 bases at V and 15 bases at J, with 20 bases between. The germline V gene has CDR1 MNHNS and CDR2 SASEGT. CDR3 amino acids: CASGPAGELPFF. In nucleotides, the CDR3 is TGTGCCAGCGGCCCGGCTGGGGAGCTACCGTTCTTC.

This clonotype is classed as medium-sized (0.01 to 0.1%). The chain joins TRBV7-2 to TRBJ2-1; D is perhaps TRBD1 or TRBD2 (6 bases each). The tail of the sequence fits TRBJ2-7 better, so the J call may be wrong. Germline loops: CDR1 SGHTA, CDR2 FQGNSA. The CDR3 sequence is 13 residues long. Here the CDR3 DNA reads TGTGCCAGCAGCTTTAACGGGGGCTTTGAGCAGTACTTC. It specifies CASSFNGGFEQYF.

This clonotype was seen repeatedly, ten times or more. This may come from a read error, since a much larger clone is one base off. The V gene is TRBV11-3, the J gene TRBJ2-1; TRBD2 agrees at 10 bases. Germline CDR1 is SGHNT and CDR2 is YENEEA. The CDR3 sequence is 15 residues long. The J segment lost 13 bases and the V segment lost 5 bases, leaving 14 bases of the junction unmatched. This CDR3 is CASSPGTSDQETQFF. Written as DNA, the CDR3 is TGTGCCAGCAGCCCTGGGACTAGCGATCAAGAGACCCAGTTCTTC.

This clonotype was observed once. The gene calls are TRBV6-1 and TRBJ2-3; no clear D gene. The CDR3 runs to 16 residues. The germline V and J ends were trimmed by 3 bases and 0 bases, with 13 bases remaining between them. The germline V gene encodes CDR1 MNHNS and CDR2 SASEGT. CDR3 sequence: CASSDSITTSTDTQYF. CDR3 DNA sequence: TGTGCCAGCAGTGACAGTATAACCACTAGCACAGATACGCAGTATTTT.

This clonotype is labeled as medium-sized. J is TRBJ2-3 and V is TRBV7-2; D could derive from TRBD1 or TRBD2 (6 bases each). The tail of the sequence fits TRBJ2-5 better, so the J call may be wrong. Germline loops: CDR1 SGHTA, CDR2 FQGNSA. The CDR3 runs 15 residues. The CDR3 nucleotides read TGTGCCAGCAGCCGTAGGGGGAGGATCGAAGAGACCCAGTACTTC. It codes for CASSRRGRIEETQYF.

The chain joins TRBV6-8 to TRBJ2-3; a possible D gene is TRBD2 (5 bases). The J call may be mistaken, given a closer DNA end match to TRBJ2-7. This CDR3 comprises 11 residues. Germline V lookup: CDR1 MNHGY, CDR2 SAAAGT. CDR3 in amino acids: CASSRVNEQYF. In DNA, the CDR3 is TGTGCCAGCTCGAGGGTAAATGAGCAGTACTTC.

By sample share, this clonotype is medium-sized (0.01 to 0.1%). V and J are TRBV6-1 and TRBJ2-5; 11 nucleotides agree with TRBD1. Germline lookup yields CDR1 MNHNS and CDR2 SASEGT. Trimming removed 6 bases from V and 5 bases from J; junction bases left unmatched: 5. The CDR3 runs to 14 residues. The CDR3 is CASSRTGGQETQYF. The CDR3 nucleotides read TGTGCCAGCAGCCGGACAGGGGGCCAGGAGACCCAGTACTTC.

In this sample, this clonotype is large (0.1 to 1%). The junction does not match germline at one end; this may be a read error. The chain couples TRBV6-1 to TRBJ2-1, with 7 bases aligning to TRBD2. The CDR3 length is 14 residues. The germline V gene encodes CDR1 MNHNS and CDR2 SASEGT. This CDR3 reads CASRNPGLHNEEYF. The CDR3 coding sequence is TGTGCCAGCAGAAACCCGGGACTACACAACGAAGAGTACTTC.

By share, this clonotype counts as medium-sized. The chain links TRBV12-3 or TRBV12-4 to TRBJ2-1; the D call may be TRBD1 or TRBD2 (5 bases each). CDR3 length equals 13 residues. The V end lost 3 bases, the J end lost 10 bases, and 13 bases lay between the germline ends. As DNA, the CDR3 is TGTGCCAGCAGTTTTACGACAGACTACGAGCAGTTCTTC. Amino acid sequence: CASSFTTDYEQFF.

Relative to its sample, this clonotype is medium-sized. V gene TRBV7-2 combines with J gene TRBJ1-2; 8 nucleotides line up with TRBD1. CDR1 is SGHTA, CDR2 FQGNSA, per germline. There are 15 residues in the CDR3. The ends lost 5 bases at V and 5 bases at J; junction bases unmatched: 10. CDR3 nucleotides: TGTGCCAGCAGCCCGCAGGGACAGGCGTCGTATGGCTACACCTTC. It encodes CASSPQGQASYGYTF.

By share, this clonotype counts as large (0.1 to 1%). The rearrangement joins TRBV7-2 to TRBJ2-1; D might be TRBD2 (5 bases). Germline values: CDR1 SGHTA, CDR2 FQGNSA. This CDR3 is built from 14 residues. V lost 1 base and J lost 13, with 17 bases in between. CDR3 bases: TGTGCCAGCAGCTTAGTTGACTACCAAGAGACCCAGTTCTTC. The encoded protein is CASSLVDYQETQFF.

This clonotype is categorized as large. This rearrangement joins TRBV10-1 to TRBJ2-1; no definite D call. Germline V gives CDR1 WNHNN, CDR2 SYGVQD (reference sequence). V lost 4 bases to trimming and J lost 6 bases, with 13 bases between them. The CDR3 contains 14 residues. CDR3 DNA sequence: TGCGCCAGCAGTGTGGGCAGTGTCGGCAATGAGCAGTTCTTC. Its translation: CASSVGSVGNEQFF.